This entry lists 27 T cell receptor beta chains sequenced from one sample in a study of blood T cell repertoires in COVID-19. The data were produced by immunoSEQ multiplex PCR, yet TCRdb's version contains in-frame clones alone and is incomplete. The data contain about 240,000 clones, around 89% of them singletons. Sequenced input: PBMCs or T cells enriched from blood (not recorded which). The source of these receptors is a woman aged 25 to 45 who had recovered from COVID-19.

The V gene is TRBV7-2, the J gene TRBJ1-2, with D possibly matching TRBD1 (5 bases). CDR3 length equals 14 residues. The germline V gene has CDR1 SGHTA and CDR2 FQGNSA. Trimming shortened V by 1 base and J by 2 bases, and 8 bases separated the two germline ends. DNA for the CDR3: TGTGCCAGCAGCTTAGTTCCAGGGAACTATGGCTACACCTTC. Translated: CASSLVPGNYGYTF.

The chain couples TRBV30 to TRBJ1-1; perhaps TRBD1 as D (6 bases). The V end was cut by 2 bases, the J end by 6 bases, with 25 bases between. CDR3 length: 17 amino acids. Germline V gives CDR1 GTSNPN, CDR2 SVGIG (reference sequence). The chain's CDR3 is CAWSMGPGGLLRPEAFF. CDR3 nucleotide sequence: TGTGCCTGGAGTATGGGGCCGGGGGGCTTATTGAGGCCTGAAGCTTTCTTT.

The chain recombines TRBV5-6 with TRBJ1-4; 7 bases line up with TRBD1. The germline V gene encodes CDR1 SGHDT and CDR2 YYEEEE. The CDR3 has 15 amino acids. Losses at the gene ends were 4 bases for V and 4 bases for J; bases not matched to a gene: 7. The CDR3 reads CASSVKRQGNEKLFF. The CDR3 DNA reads TGTGCCAGCAGCGTTAAGAGACAGGGTAATGAAAAACTGTTTTTT. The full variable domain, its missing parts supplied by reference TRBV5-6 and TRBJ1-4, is DAGVTQSPTHLIKTRGQQVTLRCSPKSGHDTVSWYQQALGQGPQFIFQYYEEEERQRGNFPDRFSGHQFPNYSSELNVNALLLGDSALYLCASSVKRQGNEKLFFGSGTQLSVL.

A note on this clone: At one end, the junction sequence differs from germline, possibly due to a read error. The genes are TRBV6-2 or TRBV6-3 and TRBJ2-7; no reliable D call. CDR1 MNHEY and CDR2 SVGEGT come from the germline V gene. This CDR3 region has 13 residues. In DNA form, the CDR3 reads TGTGCCAGCAGCTACTCCTTAGTATACGAGCAGTACTTC. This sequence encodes CASSYSLVYEQYF.

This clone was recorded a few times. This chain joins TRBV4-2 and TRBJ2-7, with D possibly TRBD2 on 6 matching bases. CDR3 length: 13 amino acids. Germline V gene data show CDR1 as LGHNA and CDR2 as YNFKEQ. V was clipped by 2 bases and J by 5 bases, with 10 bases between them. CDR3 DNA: TGTGCCAGCAGCCAACTAGCGCGCCACGAGCAGTACTTC. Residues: CASSQLARHEQYF.

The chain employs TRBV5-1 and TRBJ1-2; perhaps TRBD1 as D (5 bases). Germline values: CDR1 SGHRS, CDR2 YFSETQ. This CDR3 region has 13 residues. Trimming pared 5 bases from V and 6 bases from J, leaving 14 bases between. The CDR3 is CASSFARGDGYTF. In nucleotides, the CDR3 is TGCGCCAGCAGTTTTGCTCGGGGGGATGGCTACACCTTC.

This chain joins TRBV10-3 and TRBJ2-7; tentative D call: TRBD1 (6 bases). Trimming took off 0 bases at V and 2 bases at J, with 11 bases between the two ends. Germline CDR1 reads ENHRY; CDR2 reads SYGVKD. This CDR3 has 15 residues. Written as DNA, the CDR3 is TGTGCCATCAGTGAGTCCCCAGGACAGACCTACGAGCAGTACTTC. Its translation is CAISESPGQTYEQYF.

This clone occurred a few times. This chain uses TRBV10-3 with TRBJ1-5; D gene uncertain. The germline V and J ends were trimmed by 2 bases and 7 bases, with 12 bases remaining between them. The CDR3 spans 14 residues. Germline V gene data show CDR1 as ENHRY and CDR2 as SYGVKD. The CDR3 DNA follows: TGTGCCATCAGTGAGAGTCCTAGGAAACAGCCCCAGCATTTT. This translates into CAISESPRKQPQHF.

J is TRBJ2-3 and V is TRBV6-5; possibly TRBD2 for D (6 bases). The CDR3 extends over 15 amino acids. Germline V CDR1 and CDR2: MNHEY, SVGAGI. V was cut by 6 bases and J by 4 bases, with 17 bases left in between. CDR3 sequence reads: CASRSIREPPDTQYF. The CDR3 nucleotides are TGTGCCAGCAGGTCCATCCGGGAGCCCCCAGATACGCAGTATTTT.

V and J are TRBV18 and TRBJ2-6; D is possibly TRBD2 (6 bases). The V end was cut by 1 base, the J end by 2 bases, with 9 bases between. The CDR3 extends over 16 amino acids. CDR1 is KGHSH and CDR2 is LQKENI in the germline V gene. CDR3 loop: CASSPLTGAGANVLTF. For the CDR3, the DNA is TGTGCCAGCTCACCACTCACGGGGGCTGGGGCCAACGTCCTGACTTTC. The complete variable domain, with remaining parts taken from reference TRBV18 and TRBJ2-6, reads NAGVMQNPRHLVRRRGQEARLRCSPMKGHSHVYWYRQLPEEGLKFMVYLQKENIIDESGMPKERFSAEFPKEGPSILRIQQVVRGDSAAYFCASSPLTGAGANVLTFGAGSRLTVL.

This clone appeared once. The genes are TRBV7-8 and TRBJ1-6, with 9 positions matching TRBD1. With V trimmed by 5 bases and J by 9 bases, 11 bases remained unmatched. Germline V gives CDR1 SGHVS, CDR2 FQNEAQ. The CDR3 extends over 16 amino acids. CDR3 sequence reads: CASSLLTGGEGSPLHF. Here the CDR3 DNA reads TGTGCCAGCAGCCTCCTGACAGGGGGTGAGGGTTCACCCCTCCACTTT.

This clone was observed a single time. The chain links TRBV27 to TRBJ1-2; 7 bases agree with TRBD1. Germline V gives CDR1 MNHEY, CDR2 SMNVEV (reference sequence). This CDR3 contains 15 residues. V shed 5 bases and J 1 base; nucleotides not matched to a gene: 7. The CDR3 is CASSRSRGFNYGYTF. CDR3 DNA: TGTGCCAGCAGTAGATCCAGGGGGTTTAACTATGGCTACACCTTC.

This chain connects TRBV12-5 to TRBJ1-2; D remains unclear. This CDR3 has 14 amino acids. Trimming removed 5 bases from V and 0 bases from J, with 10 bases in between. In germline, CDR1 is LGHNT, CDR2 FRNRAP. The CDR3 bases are TGTGCTAGTGGTAACTCAGGTTCTAACTATGGCTACACCTTC. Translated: CASGNSGSNYGYTF.

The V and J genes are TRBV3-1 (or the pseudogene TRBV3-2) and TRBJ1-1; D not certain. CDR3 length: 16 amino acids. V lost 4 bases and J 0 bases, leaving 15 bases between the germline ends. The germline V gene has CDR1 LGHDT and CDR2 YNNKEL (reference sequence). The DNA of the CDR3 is TGTGCCAGCAGCCCTTTAGGCAGAGCGATGAACACTGAAGCTTTCTTT. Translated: CASSPLGRAMNTEAFF.

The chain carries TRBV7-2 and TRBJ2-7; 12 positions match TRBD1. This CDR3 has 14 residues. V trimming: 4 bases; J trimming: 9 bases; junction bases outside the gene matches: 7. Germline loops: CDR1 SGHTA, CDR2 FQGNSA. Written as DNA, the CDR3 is TGTGCCAGCAGCTCCCGGGACAGGGGGCAAGGGCAGTACTTC. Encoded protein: CASSSRDRGQGQYF.

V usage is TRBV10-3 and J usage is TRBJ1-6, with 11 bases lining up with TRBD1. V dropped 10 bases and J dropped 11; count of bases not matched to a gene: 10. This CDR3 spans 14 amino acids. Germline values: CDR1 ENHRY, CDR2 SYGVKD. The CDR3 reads CANGQGAAMAPLHF. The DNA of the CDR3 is TGTGCCAACGGACAGGGGGCAGCGATGGCACCCCTCCACTTT.

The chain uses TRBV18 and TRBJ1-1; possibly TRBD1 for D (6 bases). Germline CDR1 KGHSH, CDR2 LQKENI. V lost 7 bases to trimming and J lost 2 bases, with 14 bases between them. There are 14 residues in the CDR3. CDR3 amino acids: CASLLGAYNTEAFF. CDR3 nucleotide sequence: TGTGCCAGCTTGTTGGGGGCGTATAACACTGAAGCTTTCTTT. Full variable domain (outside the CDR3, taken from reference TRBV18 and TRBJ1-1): NAGVMQNPRHLVRRRGQEARLRCSPMKGHSHVYWYRQLPEEGLKFMVYLQKENIIDESGMPKERFSAEFPKEGPSILRIQQVVRGDSAAYFCASLLGAYNTEAFFGQGTRLTVV.

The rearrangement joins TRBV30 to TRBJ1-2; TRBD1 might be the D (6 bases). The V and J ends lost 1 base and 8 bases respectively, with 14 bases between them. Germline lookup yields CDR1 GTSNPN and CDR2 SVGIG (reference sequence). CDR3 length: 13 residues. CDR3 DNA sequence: TGTGCCTGGAGTGCGACAGGCCCGTCGGGCTACACCTTC. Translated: CAWSATGPSGYTF.

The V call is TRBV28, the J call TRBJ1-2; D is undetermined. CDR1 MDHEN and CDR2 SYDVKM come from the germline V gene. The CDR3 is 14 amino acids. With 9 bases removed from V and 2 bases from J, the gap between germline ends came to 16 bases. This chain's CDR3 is CASLVKDTNYGYTF. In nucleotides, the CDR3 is TGTGCCAGTCTAGTCAAGGATACAAACTATGGCTACACCTTC.

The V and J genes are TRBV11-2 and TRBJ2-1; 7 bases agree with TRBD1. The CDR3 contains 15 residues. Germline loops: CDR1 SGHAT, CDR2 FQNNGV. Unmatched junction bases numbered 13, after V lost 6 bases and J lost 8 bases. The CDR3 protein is CASRKPGQTFDEQFF. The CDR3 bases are TGTGCCAGCAGAAAACCGGGACAGACGTTCGATGAGCAGTTCTTC. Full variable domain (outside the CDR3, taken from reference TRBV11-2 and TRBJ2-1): EAGVAQSPRYKIIEKRQSVAFWCNPISGHATLYWYQQILGQGPKLLIQFQNNGVVDDSQLPKDRFSAERLKGVDSTLKIQPAKLEDSAVYLCASRKPGQTFDEQFFGPGTRLTVL.

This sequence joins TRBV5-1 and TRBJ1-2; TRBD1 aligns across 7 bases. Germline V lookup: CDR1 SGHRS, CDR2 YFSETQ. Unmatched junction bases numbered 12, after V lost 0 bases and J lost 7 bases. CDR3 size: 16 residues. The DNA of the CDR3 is TGCGCCAGCAGCTTGGAAGGGAGACAGGGAGCCGGTGGCTACACCTTC. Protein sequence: CASSLEGRQGAGGYTF.

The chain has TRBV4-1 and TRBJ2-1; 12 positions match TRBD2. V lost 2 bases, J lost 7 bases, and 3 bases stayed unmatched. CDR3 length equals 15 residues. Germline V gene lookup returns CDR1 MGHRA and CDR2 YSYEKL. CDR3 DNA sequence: TGCGCCAGCAGCCAACTAGGACTAGCGGGAAATGAGCAGTTCTTC. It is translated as CASSQLGLAGNEQFF.

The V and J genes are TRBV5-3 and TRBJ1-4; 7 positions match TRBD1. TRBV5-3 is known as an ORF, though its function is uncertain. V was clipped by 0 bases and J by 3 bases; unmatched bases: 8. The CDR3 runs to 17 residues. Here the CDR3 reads CARSLVLFRGANEKLFF. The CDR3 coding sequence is TGTGCCAGAAGCTTGGTCTTATTCAGGGGGGCTAATGAAAAACTGTTTTTT.

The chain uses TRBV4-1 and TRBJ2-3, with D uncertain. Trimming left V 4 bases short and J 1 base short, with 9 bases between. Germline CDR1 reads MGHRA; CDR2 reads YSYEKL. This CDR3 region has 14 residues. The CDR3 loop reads CASSPATGTDTQYF. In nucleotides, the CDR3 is TGCGCCAGCAGCCCCGCGACTGGCACAGATACGCAGTATTTT.

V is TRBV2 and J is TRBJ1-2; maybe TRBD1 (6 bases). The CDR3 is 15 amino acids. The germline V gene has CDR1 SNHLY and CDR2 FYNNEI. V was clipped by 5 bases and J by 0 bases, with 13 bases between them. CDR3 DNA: TGTGCCAGCAGTCCAGGGGCCAGTACTAACTATGGCTACACCTTC. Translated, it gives CASSPGASTNYGYTF. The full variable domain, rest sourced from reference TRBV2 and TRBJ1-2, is EPEVTQTPSHQVTQMGQEVILRCVPISNHLYFYWYRQILGQKVEFLVSFYNNEISEKSEIFDDQFSVERPDGSNFTLKIRSTKLEDSAMYFCASSPGASTNYGYTFGSGTRLTVV.

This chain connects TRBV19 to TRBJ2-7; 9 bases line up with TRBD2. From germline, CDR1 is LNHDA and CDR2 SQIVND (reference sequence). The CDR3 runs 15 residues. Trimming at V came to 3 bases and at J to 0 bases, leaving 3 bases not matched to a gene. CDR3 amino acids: CASSMTSGNSYEQYF. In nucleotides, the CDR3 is TGTGCCAGTAGTATGACTAGCGGTAACTCCTACGAGCAGTACTTC.

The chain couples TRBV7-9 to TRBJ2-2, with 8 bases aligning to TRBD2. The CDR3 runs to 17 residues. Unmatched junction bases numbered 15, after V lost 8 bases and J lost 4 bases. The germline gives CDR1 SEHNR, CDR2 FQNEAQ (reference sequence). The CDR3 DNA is TGTGCCAGCCGGCGGAGCGGGAGATTTAGGGGCACCGGGGAGCTGTTTTTT. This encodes CASRRSGRFRGTGELFF.